The next 29 T cell receptor beta chains were all read from a single sample in a study of T cell repertoires in cytomegalovirus infection. TCRdb itself ran the reads through MiXCR, one entry per CDR3 protein. The table has more than 300,000 distinct CDR3 sequences, approximately 35% seen once. These TCRs are of unknown antigen specificity. Sample: cultured PBMCs, taken from culture after CMV antigen stimulation. Receptor source: a human donor in good health (CMV status not recorded). Some clones in this sample may be carry-over from other donors' samples.

The sample holds a few counts of this clonotype. V usage is TRBV7-9 and J usage is TRBJ1-4; 10 nucleotides align to TRBD1. This CDR3 contains 17 residues. Germline assignment: CDR1 SEHNR and CDR2 FQNEAQ (reference sequence). The V gene end was trimmed by 0 bases and the J gene end by 5 bases; junction bases not matched to a gene: 6. The CDR3 DNA follows: TGTGCCAGCAGCTTAGCGAGACCGGGACAGGGGAATGAAAAACTGTTTTTT. This gives the protein CASSLARPGQGNEKLFF.

This clonotype was seen a handful of times. The V gene is TRBV19, the J gene TRBJ1-6; 8 nucleotides agree with TRBD1. The CDR3 extends over 15 amino acids. The ends lost 3 bases at V and 9 bases at J; junction bases unmatched: 7. Germline V lookup: CDR1 LNHDA, CDR2 SQIVND (reference sequence). CDR3 loop: CASSIGTGGSSPLHF. The CDR3 nucleotides read TGTGCCAGTAGTATCGGGACAGGAGGGAGTTCACCCCTCCACTTT.

There are a few counts of this clonotype. The chain carries TRBV4-2 and TRBJ2-7; 8 bases map to TRBD2. This CDR3 comprises 16 residues. With V trimmed by 1 base and J by 3 bases, 8 bases remained unmatched. CDR1 and CDR2 (germline): LGHNA, YNFKEQ. CDR3 coding DNA: TGTGCCAGCAGCCAAGTTGCGGGTAGCGGGAACTACGAGCAGTACTTC. Amino acid sequence: CASSQVAGSGNYEQYF.

This chain uses TRBV7-2 with TRBJ1-2; unclear D gene. The CDR3 spans 14 residues. The germline gives CDR1 SGHTA, CDR2 FQGNSA. The germline V and J ends were trimmed by 6 bases and 3 bases, with 14 bases remaining between them. CDR3 sequence reads: CASSPTVGYYGYTF. The CDR3 DNA reads as TGTGCCAGCAGTCCCACCGTCGGGTACTATGGCTACACCTTC.

The chain couples TRBV27 to TRBJ2-4; 9 bases fit TRBD2. The CDR3 is made up of 18 amino acids. CDR1 MNHEY and CDR2 SMNVEV come from the germline V gene (reference sequence). V was pared by 5 bases and J by 3 bases, with 14 bases of the junction left unmatched. This CDR3 reads CASSLLGVAGVVKNIQYF. The CDR3 DNA sequence: TGTGCCAGCAGTCTTCTTGGGGTAGCGGGAGTTGTCAAAAACATTCAGTACTTC.

V is TRBV6-5 and J is TRBJ1-1, with TRBD1 matching 7 bases. This CDR3 comprises 13 residues. CDR1 is MNHEY, CDR2 SVGAGI, per germline. Germline trimming cut 4 bases from V and 11 bases from J; bases unmatched to any gene: 10. In DNA form, the CDR3 reads TGTGCCAGCAGTTCGCGACAGGGTCTGGATGCTTTCTTT. Residues: CASSSRQGLDAFF.

V gene TRBV5-6 combines with J gene TRBJ1-5; D remains ambiguous. Trimming pared 1 base from V and 4 bases from J, leaving 6 bases between. Per germline, CDR1 SGHDT and CDR2 YYEEEE. The CDR3 extends over 13 amino acids. The CDR3 loop reads CASSLTRNQPQHF. DNA of the CDR3: TGTGCCAGCAGCTTGACCAGGAATCAGCCCCAGCATTTT.

This clonotype was detected many times. J is TRBJ2-1 and V is TRBV7-2, with 8 bases lining up with TRBD2. This CDR3 spans 17 amino acids. The germline gives CDR1 SGHTA, CDR2 FQGNSA. V shed 1 base and J 6 bases; nucleotides not matched to a gene: 11. The CDR3 DNA follows: TGTGCCAGCAGCTTAGAGTCTACGGGAGGGCCTTCCAATGAGCAGTTCTTC. Protein sequence: CASSLESTGGPSNEQFF.

This clonotype appeared a few times. V is TRBV19 and J is TRBJ2-3; no clear D. The germline V gene has CDR1 LNHDA and CDR2 SQIVND (reference sequence). The CDR3 contains 13 residues. The ends were cut back, 5 bases at V and 1 base at J, with 7 bases in the middle. CDR3 DNA: TGTGCCAGTAGTTACTGGGGCACAGATACGCAGTATTTT. It encodes CASSYWGTDTQYF.

The chain couples TRBV6-8 to TRBJ1-2; no firm D call. CDR1 MNHGY and CDR2 SAAAGT come from the germline V gene. Trimming took off 3 bases at V and 5 bases at J, with 16 bases between the two ends. CDR3 size: 15 residues. CDR3 coding DNA: TGTGCCAGCAGTTATACGCCTGGACTGAGTTATGGCTACACCTTC. It specifies CASSYTPGLSYGYTF.

The V and J genes are TRBV20-1 and TRBJ2-3; 10 bases align to TRBD2. Germline V lookup: CDR1 DFQATT, CDR2 SNEGSKA (reference sequence). The CDR3 runs to 16 residues. V dropped 0 bases and J dropped 9; count of bases not matched to a gene: 12. This chain's CDR3 is CSAREDLAGGPRTQYF. CDR3 nucleotides: TGCAGTGCTAGAGAGGACTTAGCGGGAGGCCCTCGGACGCAGTATTTT.

The sample holds a few counts of this clonotype. In nucleotides, the CDR3 is TGTGCCAGCAGTTTCTACGTTCTAGCGGGAGGCGAGACCCAGTACTTC. This encodes CASSFYVLAGGETQYF. V is TRBV12-3 or TRBV12-4 and J is TRBJ2-5; 11 bases map to TRBD2. This CDR3 has 16 amino acids. The V gene end was trimmed by 3 bases and the J gene end by 5 bases; junction bases not matched to a gene: 8.

This chain uses TRBV18 with TRBJ2-4, with 7 bases lining up with TRBD1. The CDR3 is 16 residues long. Germline V gives CDR1 KGHSH, CDR2 LQKENI. J was trimmed by 1 base and V by 1 base; bases with no gene match: 4. The CDR3 bases are TGTGCCAGCTCACCACGACAGGGATCTGCCAAAAACATTCAGTACTTC. It translates to CASSPRQGSAKNIQYF.

This rearrangement joins TRBV7-2 to TRBJ1-4; the D gene is possibly TRBD1 (6 bases). Germline CDR1 is SGHTA and CDR2 is FQGNSA. V dropped 8 bases and J dropped 1 base, with 8 bases sitting between them. The CDR3 contains 13 residues. CDR3 in amino acids: CASQQGTNEKLFF. In DNA, the CDR3 is TGTGCCAGCCAACAGGGAACTAATGAAAAACTGTTTTTT.

The chain is built from TRBV29-1 and TRBJ2-1; D unresolved. Trimming shortened V by 3 bases and J by 0 bases, and 12 bases separated the two germline ends. Germline CDR1 is SQVTM and CDR2 is ANQGSEA. The CDR3 totals 15 residues. This CDR3 is CSVEQDQSSYNEQFF. CDR3 nucleotide sequence: TGCAGCGTTGAGCAGGACCAAAGCTCCTACAATGAGCAGTTCTTC.

This clonotype was detected ten times or more. V usage is TRBV3-1 and J usage is TRBJ2-7; TRBD2 matches 10 bases. The CDR3 extends over 15 amino acids. Looked up from germline, CDR1 is LGHDT and CDR2 is YNNKEL (reference sequence). V was clipped by 1 base and J by 5 bases; unmatched bases: 5. CDR3 in amino acids: CASSQAGLAVNEQYF. The CDR3 DNA is TGTGCCAGCAGCCAAGCAGGACTAGCGGTCAACGAGCAGTACTTC.

V usage is TRBV24-1 and J usage is TRBJ2-6; D is unresolved. In germline, CDR1 is KGHDR, CDR2 SFDVKD. The germline V and J ends were trimmed by 10 bases and 2 bases, with 8 bases remaining between them. CDR3 length equals 13 residues. As DNA, the CDR3 is TGTGCCACGGAAGAAGCTGGGGCCAACGTCCTGACTTTC. It translates to CATEEAGANVLTF.

The chain carries TRBV6-8 and TRBJ2-1; 13 nucleotides line up with TRBD2. CDR1 is MNHGY and CDR2 is SAAAGT in the germline V gene. This CDR3 contains 14 residues. With 7 bases clipped from V and 7 bases from J, the junction kept 4 bases outside the gene matches. The CDR3 protein is CASTRTSGSNEQFF. CDR3 nucleotide sequence: TGTGCCAGCACCAGGACTAGCGGGAGTAATGAGCAGTTCTTC.

This clonotype has a count of ten or more. The chain links TRBV7-2 to TRBJ2-1, with 16 positions matching TRBD2. Germline V gene data show CDR1 as SGHTA and CDR2 as FQGNSA. V lost 4 bases to trimming and J lost 7 bases; unmatched junction nucleotides: 10. The CDR3 length is 18 residues. As DNA, the CDR3 is TGTGCCAGCAGCTCATGGGGACTAGCGGGAGGGCCAATTAATGAGCAGTTCTTC. This sequence encodes CASSSWGLAGGPINEQFF.

This clonotype was counted only a few times. The chain couples TRBV20-1 to TRBJ2-2, with 8 bases lining up with TRBD2. The V and J ends lost 1 base and 3 bases, in that order; junction bases with no gene match: 7. The CDR3 contains 16 residues. Per the germline V gene, CDR1 is DFQATT and CDR2 is SNEGSKA (reference sequence). CDR3 bases: TGCAGTGCTAGAGCTCTCAGCGGGAGACACACCGGGGAGCTGTTTTTT. Translation: CSARALSGRHTGELFF.

The chain has TRBV7-2 and TRBJ2-5; D is undetermined. Germline V gene data show CDR1 as SGHTA and CDR2 as FQGNSA. The CDR3 loop spans 14 amino acids. Between the trimmed V and J ends, which lost 2 bases and 4 bases, there was a span of 11 bases. The CDR3, as DNA: TGTGCCAGCAGCTTACTGTCCAGAGGAGAGACCCAGTACTTC. Protein product: CASSLLSRGETQYF.

This clonotype showed up just a few times. This chain connects TRBV12-3 or TRBV12-4 to TRBJ1-5, with TRBD1 as a possible D gene (5 bases). The CDR3 consists of 16 residues. With 0 bases removed from V and 0 bases from J, the gap between germline ends came to 9 bases. The CDR3 region has the DNA TGTGCCAGCAGTTTAGCAAGACAGTATAGCAATCAGCCCCAGCATTTT. Translating it yields CASSLARQYSNQPQHF.

A few counts support this clonotype. One end of the junction is discordant with germline, which a read error may explain. V gene TRBV7-2 combines with J gene TRBJ1-2; D remains ambiguous. The CDR3 consists of 14 residues. From germline, CDR1 is SGHTA and CDR2 FQGNSA. The CDR3 protein is CASSLAFPNYGYTF. The CDR3 DNA is TGTGCCAGCAGTTTAGCTTTCCCAAACTATGGCTACACCTTC.

This chain uses TRBV7-2 with TRBJ1-2, with no clear D. The germline V gene has CDR1 SGHTA and CDR2 FQGNSA. V was pared by 3 bases and J by 3 bases, with 11 bases between. This CDR3 region has 14 residues. The CDR3 DNA reads as TGTGCCAGCAGCTTGGCCGGCGAGGACTATGGCTACACCTTC. As protein: CASSLAGEDYGYTF.

This chain connects TRBV2 to TRBJ2-7, with D possibly TRBD2 on 6 matching bases. Trimming stripped 11 bases from V and 3 bases from J, with 14 bases between. The germline V gene has CDR1 SNHLY and CDR2 FYNNEI. The CDR3 is 12 residues long. The CDR3 protein is CASRLSGYEQYF. CDR3 coding DNA: TGTGCCTCAAGGCTTAGCGGCTACGAGCAGTACTTC.

The chain uses TRBV7-2 and TRBJ2-3; the D call may be TRBD1 or TRBD2 (5 bases each). Trimming shortened V by 3 bases and J by 6 bases, and 16 bases separated the two germline ends. The germline CDR1 and CDR2 sequences are SGHTA and FQGNSA. This CDR3 comprises 15 residues. The CDR3 nucleotides read TGTGCCAGCAGCTTCCGATGGGACCCTTCGGATACGCAGTATTTT. Amino acid sequence: CASSFRWDPSDTQYF.

The chain couples TRBV7-2 to TRBJ2-5, with 7 bases fitting TRBD2. Germline loops: CDR1 SGHTA, CDR2 FQGNSA. J gave up 4 bases and V 1 base, and 6 bases lay outside the gene matches. The CDR3 length is 15 residues. In DNA form, the CDR3 reads TGTGCCAGCAGCTTAGTGGGGGGGGGGGGAGAGACCCAGTACTTC. Translating gives CASSLVGGGGETQYF.

This chain connects TRBV5-4 to TRBJ2-5; TRBD2 is a possible D gene (6 bases). The V end lost 4 bases, the J end lost 2 bases, and 15 bases lay between the germline ends. CDR3 length: 15 amino acids. Germline V CDR1 and CDR2: SGHNT, YYREEE (reference sequence). The CDR3 is CASSPVGGRQETQYF. CDR3 in DNA: TGTGCCAGCAGCCCCGTGGGGGGAAGGCAAGAGACCCAGTACTTC. The whole variable domain, remainder taken from reference TRBV5-4 and TRBJ2-5, is ETGVTQSPTHLIKTRGQQVTLRCSSQSGHNTVSWYQQALGQGPQFIFQYYREEENGRGNFPPRFSGLQFPNYSSELNVNALELDDSALYLCASSPVGGRQETQYFGPGTRLLVL.

CDR3 in amino acids: CASRLPGLGSSEQFF. The CDR3, as DNA: TGTGCCAGCCGCCTTCCCGGGCTAGGGTCAAGTGAGCAGTTCTTC. This chain links TRBV7-2 with TRBJ2-1; D is uncertain. Germline CDR1 is SGHTA and CDR2 is FQGNSA. CDR3 size: 15 residues. The germline V and J ends were trimmed by 8 bases and 9 bases, with 23 bases remaining between them.